The 23 T cell receptor beta chains in this list originate from one sample, sequenced in a study of shared clonotypes between healthy human individuals. Sequencing used immunoSEQ multiplex PCR; TCRdb keeps in-frame clones, though not all of them. The table has some 1 million clones, around 74% seen once. Sequences were obtained from memory CD4+ T cells sorted from blood. Documented subset: CD45RA-negative fraction. These receptor sequences come from a man between 18 and 35 years old in good health.

Comments on this clone: Other DNA sequences in this specimen translate into the identical CDR3. V is TRBV30 and J is TRBJ2-2; 9 nucleotides align to TRBD1. The CDR3 sequence is 14 residues long. With 0 bases clipped from V and 4 bases from J, the junction kept 0 bases outside the gene matches. The germline V gene has CDR1 GTSNPN and CDR2 SVGIG (reference sequence). The CDR3 DNA reads TGTGCCTGGAGTGTGACAGGGGGCACCGGGGAGCTGTTTTTT. Translating gives CAWSVTGGTGELFF.

The chain employs TRBV28 and TRBJ1-2; no firm D call. Germline loops: CDR1 MDHEN, CDR2 SYDVKM. The CDR3 runs 13 residues. V lost 6 bases to trimming and J lost 0 bases, with 8 bases between them. CDR3: CASRVGPNYGYTF. As DNA, the CDR3 is TGTGCCAGCAGGGTCGGGCCTAACTATGGCTACACCTTC.

This clone has ten or more counts. The chain employs TRBV10-1 and TRBJ1-2; D gene uncertain. Germline values: CDR1 WNHNN, CDR2 SYGVQD (reference sequence). This CDR3 contains 13 residues. Deletions cut 6 bases from V and 2 bases from J, with 10 bases between. This CDR3 is CASRGESNYGYTF. DNA of the CDR3: TGCGCCAGCAGGGGAGAGAGCAACTATGGCTACACCTTC.

The V gene is TRBV7-9, the J gene TRBJ1-5; D is unresolved. Germline V gene lookup returns CDR1 SEHNR and CDR2 FQNEAQ (reference sequence). V was clipped by 2 bases and J by 1 base, with 3 bases between them. CDR3 size: 13 residues. Here the CDR3 DNA reads TGTGCCAGCAGCTTAAACAGCAATCAGCCCCAGCATTTT. Encoded protein: CASSLNSNQPQHF.

The sample holds one count of this clone. This specimen includes other DNA sequences encoding the same CDR3. The chain recombines TRBV19 with TRBJ2-5, with D possibly being TRBD2 (6 bases). The CDR3 is made up of 13 amino acids. Germline V gene sequence: CDR1 LNHDA, CDR2 SQIVND (reference sequence). Deletions cut 5 bases from V and 5 bases from J, with 12 bases between. CDR3 bases: TGTGCCAGTAGTCCCGGACTAAGGGAGACCCAGTACTTC. Translation: CASSPGLRETQYF.

This chain links TRBV19 with TRBJ2-3, with 7 bases matching TRBD2. The CDR3 extends over 15 amino acids. J was trimmed by 1 base and V by 3 bases; bases with no gene match: 4. CDR1 LNHDA and CDR2 SQIVND come from the germline V gene (reference sequence). The chain's CDR3 is CASSIGGSGTDTQYF. The CDR3 bases are TGTGCCAGTAGTATCGGGGGGAGTGGCACAGATACGCAGTATTTT.

This clone was observed a handful of times. This chain's CDR3 is CASSLVWTDRGTYEQYF. The CDR3, as DNA: TGTGCCAGCAGCTTGGTCTGGACGGACAGAGGGACCTACGAGCAGTACTTC. This chain joins TRBV5-5 and TRBJ2-7, with D maybe TRBD1 (6 bases). V lost 0 bases, J lost 2 bases, and 18 bases lay in between. Germline V gene sequence: CDR1 SGHKS, CDR2 YYEKEE (reference sequence). This CDR3 has 17 residues.

J is TRBJ1-2 and V is TRBV30, with D unclear. CDR1 is GTSNPN and CDR2 is SVGIG in the germline V gene (reference sequence). V was pared by 4 bases and J by 8 bases, with 17 bases between. The CDR3 length is 13 residues. CDR3 DNA: TGTGCCTGGATGTTCCTTACGGGTGTCGGCTACACCTTC. It is translated as CAWMFLTGVGYTF.

About this clone itself: The sample carries other DNA sequences with the same CDR3. This rearrangement joins TRBV5-1 to TRBJ2-1, with TRBD2 matching 10 bases. The CDR3 totals 15 residues. The V gene's germline CDR1 is SGHRS and CDR2 YFSETQ. The junction had 1 base not matched to a gene; V was cut back by 0 bases and J by 4 bases. CDR3 sequence reads: CASSLGSGRYNEQFF. The DNA for the CDR3 is TGCGCCAGCAGCTTGGGTAGCGGGAGGTACAATGAGCAGTTCTTC.

V usage is TRBV5-1 and J usage is TRBJ2-3; no clear D gene. The CDR3 is 15 residues long. Germline-derived CDR1 and CDR2 are SGHRS and YFSETQ. Trimming left V 0 bases short and J 4 bases short, with 12 bases between. CDR3: CASSLEGRSADTQYF. In DNA form, the CDR3 reads TGCGCCAGCAGCTTGGAAGGCAGATCGGCAGATACGCAGTATTTT.

The rearrangement uses TRBV5-6 and TRBJ1-5; D gene unclear. Trimming pared 4 bases from V and 7 bases from J, leaving 18 bases between. The CDR3 runs 15 residues. From germline, CDR1 is SGHDT and CDR2 YYEEEE. The CDR3, as DNA: TGTGCCAGCAGCCGTCAGATGGGGATAGGACAGCCCCAGCATTTT. Translating it yields CASSRQMGIGQPQHF.

The V and J genes are TRBV5-1 and TRBJ2-5; 9 bases are shared with TRBD1. Per the germline V gene, CDR1 is SGHRS and CDR2 is YFSETQ. This CDR3 is 15 amino acids long. Unmatched junction bases numbered 8, after V lost 4 bases and J lost 4 bases. The DNA for the CDR3 is TGCGCCAGCAGCCTAACAGGGGGCCAGGGAGAGACCCAGTACTTC. As protein: CASSLTGGQGETQYF.

The V call is TRBV6-6, the J call TRBJ2-1, with 7 bases aligning to TRBD1. The CDR3 has 12 amino acids. Trimming took 8 bases from V and 2 from J; bases not matched to a gene: 0. Looked up from germline, CDR1 is MNHNY and CDR2 is SVGAGI (reference sequence). CDR3 coding DNA: TGTGCCAGCCAGGGGGCCTACAATGAGCAGTTCTTC. It specifies CASQGAYNEQFF.

The chain links TRBV28 to TRBJ1-4, with TRBD1 matching over 7 bases. The V segment lost 7 bases and the J segment 5 bases; nucleotides outside the gene matches: 10. CDR3 length equals 15 residues. Germline CDR1 is MDHEN and CDR2 is SYDVKM. CDR3 DNA sequence: TGTGCCAGCACCCTACCGGGACAGACGAATGAAAAACTGTTTTTT. It is translated as CASTLPGQTNEKLFF.

The rearrangement joins TRBV5-4 to TRBJ2-3, with 7 nucleotides matching TRBD1. CDR1 is SGHNT and CDR2 is YYREEE in the germline V gene (reference sequence). This CDR3 region has 14 residues. Germline trimming cut 5 bases from V and 2 bases from J; bases unmatched to any gene: 5. CDR3 amino acids: CASRTDRFTDTQYF. DNA for the CDR3: TGTGCCAGCAGAACGGACAGGTTCACAGATACGCAGTATTTT.

The rearrangement links TRBV19 to TRBJ2-7, with TRBD2 identical over 9 bases. The CDR3 contains 14 residues. V shed 5 bases and J 0 bases; nucleotides not matched to a gene: 2. Per germline, CDR1 LNHDA and CDR2 SQIVND (reference sequence). The CDR3 DNA follows: TGTGCCAGTAGTGTAGCGGGGGACTCCTACGAGCAGTACTTC. Protein product: CASSVAGDSYEQYF.

The chain carries TRBV4-1 and TRBJ1-5; D is unclear. The CDR3 is made up of 16 amino acids. Trimming took 1 base from V and 0 from J, leaving 10 bases between them. The germline CDR1 and CDR2 sequences are MGHRA and YSYEKL. The CDR3 coding sequence is TGCGCCAGCAGCCAAGCGGCCGGGAGTAGCAATCAGCCCCAGCATTTT. As protein: CASSQAAGSSNQPQHF.

The sample holds a few counts of this clone. The sample carries other DNA sequences with the same CDR3. The J gene is TRBJ2-1, the V gene TRBV27, with D possibly matching TRBD2 (6 bases). This CDR3 region has 14 residues. Trimming took off 3 bases at V and 4 bases at J, with 10 bases between the two ends. The germline V gene has CDR1 MNHEY and CDR2 SMNVEV (reference sequence). CDR3 coding DNA: TGTGCCAGCAGTTTGGATAGCGGATACAATGAGCAGTTCTTC. Its translation: CASSLDSGYNEQFF.

This clone was seen only once. The chain employs TRBV30 and TRBJ2-1; the match to TRBD2 covers 14 bases. V dropped 4 bases and J dropped 7; count of bases not matched to a gene: 3. This CDR3 is 14 amino acids long. Germline loops: CDR1 GTSNPN, CDR2 SVGIG (reference sequence). DNA of the CDR3: TGTGCCTGGACCGGGACTAGCGGGAGAAATGAGCAGTTCTTC. This translates into CAWTGTSGRNEQFF.

DNA of the CDR3: TGTGCCATCAGTGCGGGGACTTTCGAAAAACTGTTTTTT. Translating it yields CAISAGTFEKLFF. The V gene is TRBV10-3, the J gene TRBJ1-4; D is perhaps TRBD1 (5 bases). The germline CDR1 and CDR2 sequences are ENHRY and SYGVKD. This CDR3 is built from 13 residues. Trimming pared 4 bases from V and 8 bases from J, leaving 11 bases between.

V is TRBV9 and J is TRBJ2-3, with D hard to call. The ends were cut back, 0 bases at V and 0 bases at J, with 8 bases in the middle. The CDR3 is 15 residues long. Germline V gene sequence: CDR1 SGDLS, CDR2 YYNGEE. This chain's CDR3 is CASSVGPTSTDTQYF. The CDR3 DNA reads TGTGCCAGCAGCGTAGGCCCCACTAGCACAGATACGCAGTATTTT. Using reference TRBV9 and TRBJ2-3 for the parts outside the CDR3, the full variable domain is DSGVTQTPKHLITATGQRVTLRCSPRSGDLSVYWYQQSLDQGLQFLIQYYNGEERAKGNILERFSAQQFPDLHSELNLSSLELGDSALYFCASSVGPTSTDTQYFGPGTRLTVL.

The rearrangement links TRBV4-1 to TRBJ2-3; D is perhaps TRBD2 (5 bases). The CDR3 runs to 16 residues. The germline gives CDR1 MGHRA, CDR2 YSYEKL. The ends were cut back, 5 bases at V and 4 bases at J, with 19 bases in the middle. CDR3 DNA: TGCGCCAGCAGCGAGGGTACAAAAGCGGTATCAGATACGCAGTATTTT. It yields the protein CASSEGTKAVSDTQYF.

CDR3 loop: CASSHRVPNTGELFF. The CDR3 DNA reads TGTGCCAGCAGCCACAGGGTCCCGAACACCGGGGAGCTGTTTTTT. J is TRBJ2-2 and V is TRBV2, with D maybe TRBD1 (6 bases). V was pared by 6 bases and J by 0 bases, with 11 bases between. Germline values: CDR1 SNHLY, CDR2 FYNNEI. The CDR3 has 15 amino acids.